These 32 T cell receptor beta chains originate from one sample sequenced in a study of blood T cell repertoires in COVID-19. Sequencing used immunoSEQ multiplex PCR; TCRdb keeps in-frame clones, though not all of them. The top ten hold approximately 4.2% of the sample, which has about 280,000 clones, approximately 90% seen once. The sample was peripheral blood. Every receptor here comes from a man in his forties or fifties with acute or convalescent COVID-19.

This rearrangement joins TRBV30 to TRBJ2-3; possible D gene TRBD2, 5 bases. The CDR3 extends over 14 amino acids. Germline V gives CDR1 GTSNPN, CDR2 SVGIG (reference sequence). Trimming left V 0 bases short and J 0 bases short, with 7 bases between. CDR3 loop: CAWSVIASTDTQYF. Here the CDR3 DNA reads TGTGCCTGGAGTGTAATAGCGAGCACAGATACGCAGTATTTT.

This sequence joins TRBV29-1 and TRBJ1-1; D perhaps matches TRBD1 (5 bases). Germline V lookup: CDR1 SQVTM, CDR2 ANQGSEA. Between the trimmed V and J ends, which lost 4 bases and 1 base, there was a span of 10 bases. This CDR3 contains 13 residues. The CDR3 is CSVGQYENTEAFF. The DNA of the CDR3 is TGCAGCGTTGGACAGTATGAGAACACTGAAGCTTTCTTT.

The rearrangement links TRBV5-6 to TRBJ1-4; D gene unclear. The CDR3 is 13 amino acids. Germline V gene data show CDR1 as SGHDT and CDR2 as YYEEEE. Trimming removed 0 bases from V and 7 bases from J, with 7 bases in between. The CDR3 protein is CASSLDWSEKLFF. The CDR3 DNA reads as TGTGCCAGCAGCTTGGATTGGAGTGAAAAACTGTTTTTT. The variable domain in full, with the rest retrieved from reference TRBV5-6 and TRBJ1-4, is DAGVTQSPTHLIKTRGQQVTLRCSPKSGHDTVSWYQQALGQGPQFIFQYYEEEERQRGNFPDRFSGHQFPNYSSELNVNALLLGDSALYLCASSLDWSEKLFFGSGTQLSVL.

This sequence joins TRBV2 and TRBJ1-1, with D possibly matching TRBD1 (5 bases). V dropped 7 bases and J dropped 0 bases, with 9 bases sitting between them. There are 13 residues in the CDR3. Per the germline V gene, CDR1 is SNHLY and CDR2 is FYNNEI. CDR3 nucleotide sequence: TGTGCCAGCAATGGGGGGATGAACACTGAAGCTTTCTTT. As protein: CASNGGMNTEAFF. Drawing the rest from reference TRBV2 and TRBJ1-1, the complete variable domain is EPEVTQTPSHQVTQMGQEVILRCVPISNHLYFYWYRQILGQKVEFLVSFYNNEISEKSEIFDDQFSVERPDGSNFTLKIRSTKLEDSAMYFCASNGGMNTEAFFGQGTRLTVV.

The chain recombines TRBV2 with TRBJ2-2; D gene ambiguous. The CDR3 length is 15 residues. Germline assignment: CDR1 SNHLY and CDR2 FYNNEI. The V end lost 1 base, the J end lost 0 bases, and 6 bases lay between the germline ends. DNA of the CDR3: TGTGCCAGCAGTGAAGGCGTACCGAACACCGGGGAGCTGTTTTTT. Translation gives CASSEGVPNTGELFF.

The chain joins TRBV19 to TRBJ2-1; 10 bases match TRBD1. The CDR3 covers 13 residues. V lost 9 bases to trimming and J lost 6 bases; unmatched junction nucleotides: 5. Germline lookup yields CDR1 LNHDA and CDR2 SQIVND (reference sequence). CDR3 region: CASDRGLGNEQFF. In DNA form, the CDR3 reads TGTGCCAGCGACAGGGGGCTCGGCAATGAGCAGTTCTTC.

The rearrangement joins TRBV18 to TRBJ2-5; 7 nucleotides agree with TRBD1. J lost 9 bases, V lost 4 bases, and 11 bases had no gene match. Looked up from germline, CDR1 is KGHSH and CDR2 is LQKENI. This CDR3 spans 14 amino acids. CDR3 DNA: TGTGCCAGCTCACTCCCCGACAGGGCGAAGCCCCAGTACTTC. Its translation is CASSLPDRAKPQYF.

The chain carries TRBV6-5 and TRBJ1-1, with D perhaps TRBD1 (5 bases). With 4 bases removed from V and 5 bases from J, the gap between germline ends came to 11 bases. The CDR3 consists of 13 residues. Germline loops: CDR1 MNHEY, CDR2 SVGAGI. The CDR3 nucleotides read TGTGCCAGCAGTTCCTCACGGACAACTGAAGCTTTCTTT. Its translation is CASSSSRTTEAFF.

The chain recombines TRBV29-1 with TRBJ1-1, with TRBD1 matching over 7 bases. The trim removed 7 bases at V and 0 bases at J, leaving 5 bases unmatched. The CDR3 runs to 13 residues. CDR1 and CDR2 (germline): SQVTM, ANQGSEA. The CDR3: CSGAGGMNTEAFF. CDR3 bases: TGCAGCGGGGCAGGGGGGATGAACACTGAAGCTTTCTTT.

This chain uses TRBV11-2 with TRBJ1-2; TRBD1 agrees at 7 bases. The V and J ends lost 3 bases and 6 bases, in that order; junction bases with no gene match: 1. This CDR3 has 12 amino acids. The germline CDR1 and CDR2 sequences are SGHAT and FQNNGV. The CDR3 reads CASSFGTDGYTF. The CDR3, as DNA: TGTGCCAGCAGCTTCGGGACAGATGGCTACACCTTC.

V gene TRBV7-8 combines with J gene TRBJ2-7; TRBD1 aligns across 10 bases. The CDR3 is 14 amino acids. V shed 0 bases, J shed 8 bases, and the junction held 4 bases outside the gene matches. Per germline, CDR1 SGHVS and CDR2 FQNEAQ. CDR3 in DNA: TGTGCCAGCAGCTTAGCCCCGGGACAGGGGAAGCAGTACTTC. It specifies CASSLAPGQGKQYF.

CDR3 DNA: TGTGCCAGCTCACCTTTAACGGGACAAGGATATGGCTACACCTTC. Its protein product is CASSPLTGQGYGYTF. The chain joins TRBV18 to TRBJ1-2, with TRBD1 as a possible D gene (6 bases). The CDR3 has 15 amino acids. The germline CDR1 and CDR2 sequences are KGHSH and LQKENI. With 3 bases removed from V and 5 bases from J, the gap between germline ends came to 16 bases.

The chain uses TRBV6-1 and TRBJ2-7, with TRBD1 matching 9 bases. There are 17 residues in the CDR3. Losses at the gene ends were 3 bases for V and 0 bases for J; bases not matched to a gene: 9. CDR1 MNHNS and CDR2 SASEGT come from the germline V gene. The CDR3 is CASSDRYRDRASYEQYF. The CDR3 coding sequence is TGTGCCAGCAGTGATAGATATAGGGACAGGGCCTCCTACGAGCAGTACTTC.

This sequence joins TRBV5-1 and TRBJ1-2; weak D call: TRBD1 (6 bases). There are 15 residues in the CDR3. V was cut by 4 bases and J by 3 bases, with 16 bases left in between. The germline CDR1 and CDR2 sequences are SGHRS and YFSETQ. The CDR3: CASSLDRPNDYGYTF. The CDR3 DNA follows: TGCGCCAGCAGCCTGGACAGACCTAACGACTATGGCTACACCTTC. Based on the CDR3 plus reference TRBV5-1 and TRBJ1-2, the full variable domain is KAGVTQTPRYLIKTRGQQVTLSCSPISGHRSVSWYQQTPGQGLQFLFEYFSETQRNKGNFPGRFSGRQFSNSRSEMNVSTLELGDSALYLCASSLDRPNDYGYTFGSGTRLTVV.

J is TRBJ2-3 and V is TRBV30; perhaps TRBD2 as D (5 bases). The CDR3 covers 13 residues. CDR1 and CDR2 from the germline V gene are GTSNPN and SVGIG (reference sequence). Trimming left V 0 bases short and J 5 bases short, with 9 bases between. CDR3 sequence reads: CAWSVRGGDTQYF. The CDR3 nucleotides read TGTGCCTGGAGTGTCAGAGGAGGAGATACGCAGTATTTT. The full variable domain, in which reference TRBV30 and TRBJ2-3 provide the parts outside the CDR3, is SQTIHQWPATLVQPVGSPLSLECTVEGTSNPNLYWYRQAAGRGLQLLFYSVGIGQISSEVPQNLSASRPQDRQFILSSKKLLLSDSGFYLCAWSVRGGDTQYFGPGTRLTVL.

The gene calls are TRBV10-3 and TRBJ1-2; maybe TRBD1 (6 bases). The germline gives CDR1 ENHRY, CDR2 SYGVKD. The CDR3 loop spans 18 amino acids. The V gene lost 6 bases and the J gene lost 1 base, with 24 bases spanning the gap. This CDR3 reads CAIRATGQGFQGNYGYTF. In nucleotides, the CDR3 is TGTGCCATCAGAGCCACAGGGCAGGGCTTTCAGGGTAACTATGGCTACACCTTC.

The rearrangement joins TRBV2 to TRBJ1-2, with 7 bases aligning to TRBD1. This CDR3 is 14 amino acids long. J lost 3 bases, V lost 4 bases, and 5 bases had no gene match. Germline V gene sequence: CDR1 SNHLY, CDR2 FYNNEI. CDR3 residues: CASSVTQGDYGYTF. CDR3 DNA: TGTGCCAGCAGTGTCACCCAGGGGGACTATGGCTACACCTTC.

This clone was seen just once. V usage is TRBV12-3 or TRBV12-4 and J usage is TRBJ1-2; D not resolved. The CDR3 sequence is 12 residues long. The germline V and J ends were trimmed by 6 bases and 7 bases, with 12 bases remaining between them. CDR3 residues: CASSPHGFGYTF. The DNA for the CDR3 is TGTGCCAGCAGCCCCCACGGGTTTGGCTACACCTTC.

V usage is TRBV28 and J usage is TRBJ1-3; 10 bases align to TRBD1. J gave up 3 bases and V 4 bases, and 6 bases lay outside the gene matches. CDR1 and CDR2 (germline): MDHEN, SYDVKM. The length of the CDR3 is 16 residues. CDR3 coding DNA: TGTGCCAGCAGTTCGCTGACAGGGGGCGGTGGAAACACCATATATTTT. It is translated as CASSSLTGGGGNTIYF.

V usage is TRBV6-1 and J usage is TRBJ2-3, with 9 bases that match TRBD2. The CDR3 spans 16 residues. V shed 0 bases and J 3 bases; nucleotides not matched to a gene: 4. From germline, CDR1 is MNHNS and CDR2 SASEGT. The CDR3 loop reads CASSEAETSGTDTQYF. The DNA for the CDR3 is TGTGCCAGCAGTGAAGCAGAGACTAGCGGTACAGATACGCAGTATTTT.

The chain uses TRBV30 and TRBJ2-1; D might be TRBD2 (7 bases). V lost 5 bases, J lost 4 bases, and 18 bases lay in between. Per germline, CDR1 GTSNPN and CDR2 SVGIG (reference sequence). This CDR3 is built from 15 residues. The DNA of the CDR3 is TGTGCCTGGGCGGGGGCCATCGTTTCTTACAATGAGCAGTTCTTC. Amino acids: CAWAGAIVSYNEQFF.

The chain links TRBV12-5 to TRBJ1-3; D not certain. Per germline, CDR1 LGHNT and CDR2 FRNRAP. This CDR3 contains 13 residues. Trimming took 1 base from V and 10 from J, leaving 11 bases between them. The chain's CDR3 is CASGLASFGTIYF. The DNA for the CDR3 is TGTGCTAGTGGTTTGGCGAGTTTCGGGACCATATATTTT. Full variable domain (remainder filled in from reference TRBV12-5 and TRBJ1-3): DARVTQTPRHKVTEMGQEVTMRCQPILGHNTVFWYRQTMMQGLELLAYFRNRAPLDDSGMPKDRFSAEMPDATLATLKIQPSEPRDSAVYFCASGLASFGTIYFGEGSWLTVV.

The chain links TRBV3-1 (or the pseudogene TRBV3-2) to TRBJ1-5; D is unclear. Between the trimmed V and J ends, which lost 1 base and 2 bases, there was a span of 6 bases. The CDR3 has 14 residues. Looked up from germline, CDR1 is LGHDT and CDR2 is YNNKEL (reference sequence). The CDR3 DNA sequence: TGTGCCAGCAGCCAAGCAGGTGGCAATCAGCCCCAGCATTTT. It specifies CASSQAGGNQPQHF.

CDR3 in amino acids: CASSTGVGLNTEAFF. The CDR3 bases are TGTGCCAGCAGCACAGGGGTAGGACTGAACACTGAAGCTTTCTTT. This sequence joins TRBV11-2 and TRBJ1-1, with 7 bases matching TRBD1. This CDR3 is 15 amino acids long. Germline V gene data show CDR1 as SGHAT and CDR2 as FQNNGV. V shed 5 bases, J shed 0 bases, and the junction held 6 bases outside the gene matches.

The chain uses TRBV19 and TRBJ1-1, with a possible D match to TRBD1 (5 bases). V was pared by 3 bases and J by 6 bases, with 11 bases between. Germline CDR1 and CDR2: LNHDA and SQIVND (reference sequence). The CDR3 length is 13 residues. The CDR3 nucleotides read TGTGCCAGTAGTATCCAAACGGGGGCTGAAGCTTTCTTT. Translation gives CASSIQTGAEAFF.

The rearrangement links TRBV29-1 to TRBJ2-3; D is uncertain. V lost 4 bases to trimming and J lost 0 bases, with 11 bases between them. Germline CDR1 reads SQVTM; CDR2 reads ANQGSEA. The CDR3 has 14 residues. CDR3 nucleotide sequence: TGCAGCGTTGCCTACCCCGCTAGCACAGATACGCAGTATTTT. Translating it yields CSVAYPASTDTQYF.

This clone came up a few times. This chain uses TRBV6-1 with TRBJ2-3; D is perhaps TRBD1 (7 bases). The germline V gene encodes CDR1 MNHNS and CDR2 SASEGT. CDR3 length: 16 amino acids. V lost 2 bases to trimming and J lost 0 bases, with 12 bases between them. The CDR3 DNA reads TGTGCCAGCAGTGAAATGCGGGGACAGAGCACAGATACGCAGTATTTT. Protein sequence: CASSEMRGQSTDTQYF.

In nucleotides, the CDR3 is TGTGCCAGTAGTAATACAGGGGCCCCTATGCAGCCCCAGCATTTT. Translated, it gives CASSNTGAPMQPQHF. V is TRBV19 and J is TRBJ1-5; 7 nucleotides align to TRBD1. J lost 7 bases, V lost 4 bases, and 10 bases had no gene match. Germline CDR1 LNHDA, CDR2 SQIVND (reference sequence). The CDR3 has 15 amino acids.

V usage is TRBV2 and J usage is TRBJ2-5, with TRBD2 identical over 11 bases. J was trimmed by 5 bases and V by 8 bases; bases with no gene match: 7. Germline values: CDR1 SNHLY, CDR2 FYNNEI. The CDR3 length is 14 residues. The CDR3 nucleotides are TGTGCCAGCGACCGACTAGCGGGGTGGGAGACCCAGTACTTC. Residues: CASDRLAGWETQYF.

The genes are TRBV6-1 and TRBJ2-1; D may be TRBD1 (7 bases). V gave up 1 base and J gave up 4 bases, with 11 bases separating them. Per the germline V gene, CDR1 is MNHNS and CDR2 is SASEGT. The CDR3 runs to 15 residues. This chain's CDR3 is CASSEVQGGYNEQFF. The CDR3 DNA reads as TGTGCCAGCAGTGAAGTGCAGGGGGGTTACAATGAGCAGTTCTTC.

The J gene is TRBJ2-3, the V gene TRBV6-5, with D hard to call. Germline-derived CDR1 and CDR2 are MNHEY and SVGAGI. V lost 2 bases and J 2 bases, leaving 14 bases between the germline ends. This CDR3 has 16 residues. The CDR3 loop is CASSYESHDHTDTQYF. The CDR3 DNA reads as TGTGCCAGCAGTTACGAGAGCCACGATCACACAGATACGCAGTATTTT.

V and J are TRBV5-1 and TRBJ2-1, with 10 bases identical to TRBD2. The CDR3 spans 15 residues. The V and J ends lost 5 bases and 10 bases, in that order; junction bases with no gene match: 12. CDR1 is SGHRS, CDR2 YFSETQ, per germline. CDR3 region: CASSRGAGGPLEQFF. CDR3 nucleotide sequence: TGCGCCAGCAGTCGGGGAGCGGGGGGGCCCTTAGAGCAGTTCTTC.